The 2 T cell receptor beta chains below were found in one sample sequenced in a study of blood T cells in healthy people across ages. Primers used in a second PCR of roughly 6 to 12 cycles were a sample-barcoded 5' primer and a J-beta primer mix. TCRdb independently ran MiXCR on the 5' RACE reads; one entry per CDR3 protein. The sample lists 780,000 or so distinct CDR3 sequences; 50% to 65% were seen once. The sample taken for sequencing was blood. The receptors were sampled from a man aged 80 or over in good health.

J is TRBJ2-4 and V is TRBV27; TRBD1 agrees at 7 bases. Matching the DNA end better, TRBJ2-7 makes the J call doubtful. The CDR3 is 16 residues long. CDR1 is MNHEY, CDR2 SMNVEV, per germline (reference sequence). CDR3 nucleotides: TGTGCCAGCAGTTTATCCGACAGGGTTAGAGGCTACGAGCAGTACTTC. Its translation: CASSLSDRVRGYEQYF.

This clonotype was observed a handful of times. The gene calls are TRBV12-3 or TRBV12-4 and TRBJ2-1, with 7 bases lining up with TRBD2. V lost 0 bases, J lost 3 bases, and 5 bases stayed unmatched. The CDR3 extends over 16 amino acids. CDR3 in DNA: TGTGCCAGCAGTTTAGCGGGAGGGCCAGTCTACAATGAGCAGTTCTTC. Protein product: CASSLAGGPVYNEQFF.